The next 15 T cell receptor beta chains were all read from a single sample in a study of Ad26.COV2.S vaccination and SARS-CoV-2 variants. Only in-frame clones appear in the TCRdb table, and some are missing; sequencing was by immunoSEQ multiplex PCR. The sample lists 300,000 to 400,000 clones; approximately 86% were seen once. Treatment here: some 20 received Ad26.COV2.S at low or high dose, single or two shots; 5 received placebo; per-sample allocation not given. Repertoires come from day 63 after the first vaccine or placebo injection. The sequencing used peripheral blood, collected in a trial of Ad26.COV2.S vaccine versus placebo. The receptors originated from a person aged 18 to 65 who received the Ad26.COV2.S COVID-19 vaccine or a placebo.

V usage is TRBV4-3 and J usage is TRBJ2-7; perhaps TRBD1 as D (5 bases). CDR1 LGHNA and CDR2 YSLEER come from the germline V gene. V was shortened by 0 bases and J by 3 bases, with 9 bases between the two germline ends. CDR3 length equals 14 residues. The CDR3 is CASSQDRGNYEQYF. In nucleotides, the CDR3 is TGCGCCAGCAGCCAAGATAGGGGTAACTACGAGCAGTACTTC.

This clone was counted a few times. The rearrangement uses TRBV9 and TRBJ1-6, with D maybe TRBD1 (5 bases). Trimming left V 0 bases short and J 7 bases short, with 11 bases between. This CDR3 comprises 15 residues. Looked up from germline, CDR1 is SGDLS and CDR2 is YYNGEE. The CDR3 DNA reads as TGTGCCAGCAGCGTAGGGGCAGGGAGAAATTCACCCCTCCACTTT. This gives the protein CASSVGAGRNSPLHF.

CDR3 sequence (DNA): TGTGCCAGCGGGTCTGGGAGAGGGGGGGAGACCCAGTACTTC. Encoded protein: CASGSGRGGETQYF. The chain is built from TRBV5-6 and TRBJ2-5; D tentatively fits TRBD1 or TRBD2 (6 bases each). The CDR3 extends over 14 amino acids. The V end was cut by 7 bases, the J end by 5 bases, with 18 bases between. CDR1 is SGHDT, CDR2 YYEEEE, per germline.

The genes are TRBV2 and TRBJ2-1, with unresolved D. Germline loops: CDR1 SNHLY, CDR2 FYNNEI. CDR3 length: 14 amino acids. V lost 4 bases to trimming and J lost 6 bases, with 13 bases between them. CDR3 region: CASSGPSKVNEQFF. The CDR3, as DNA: TGTGCCAGCAGTGGACCTTCAAAGGTCAATGAGCAGTTCTTC.

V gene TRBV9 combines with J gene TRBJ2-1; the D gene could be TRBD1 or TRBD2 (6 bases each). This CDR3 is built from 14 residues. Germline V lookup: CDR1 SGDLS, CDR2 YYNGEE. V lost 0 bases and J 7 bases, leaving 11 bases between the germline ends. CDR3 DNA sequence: TGTGCCAGCAGCGTAGGGGGGGCGAGAAATGAGCAGTTCTTC. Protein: CASSVGGARNEQFF.

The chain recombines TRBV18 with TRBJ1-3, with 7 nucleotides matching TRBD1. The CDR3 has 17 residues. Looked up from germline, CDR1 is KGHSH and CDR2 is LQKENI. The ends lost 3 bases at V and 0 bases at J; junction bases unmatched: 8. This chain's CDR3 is CASSPDTGANSGNTIYF. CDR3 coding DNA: TGTGCCAGCTCACCGGACACAGGGGCGAACTCTGGAAACACCATATATTTT. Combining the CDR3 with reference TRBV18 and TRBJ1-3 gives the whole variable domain NAGVMQNPRHLVRRRGQEARLRCSPMKGHSHVYWYRQLPEEGLKFMVYLQKENIIDESGMPKERFSAEFPKEGPSILRIQQVVRGDSAAYFCASSPDTGANSGNTIYFGEGSWLTVV.

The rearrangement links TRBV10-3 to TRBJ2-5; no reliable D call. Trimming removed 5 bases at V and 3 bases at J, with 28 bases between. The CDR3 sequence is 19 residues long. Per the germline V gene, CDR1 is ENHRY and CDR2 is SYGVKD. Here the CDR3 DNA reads TGTGCCATCAGTCCAGAGGAACCTCCGCCAACCAAAATAGAAGAGACCCAGTACTTC. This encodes CAISPEEPPPTKIEETQYF.

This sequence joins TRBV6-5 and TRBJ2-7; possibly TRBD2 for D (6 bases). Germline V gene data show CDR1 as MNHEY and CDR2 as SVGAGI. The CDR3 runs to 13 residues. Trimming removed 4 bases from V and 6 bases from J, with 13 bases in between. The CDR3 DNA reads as TGTGCCAGCAGTTCCCGGGACTCTCTCGAGCAGTACTTC. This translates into CASSSRDSLEQYF.

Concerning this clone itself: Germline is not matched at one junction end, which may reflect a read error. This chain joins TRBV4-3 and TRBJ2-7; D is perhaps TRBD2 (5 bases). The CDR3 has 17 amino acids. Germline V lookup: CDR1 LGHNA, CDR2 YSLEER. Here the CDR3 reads CASSRVYSADPSSEQYF. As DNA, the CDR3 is TGCGCCAGCAGCCGAGTGTATAGCGCGGATCCTTCCTCCGAGCAGTACTTC.

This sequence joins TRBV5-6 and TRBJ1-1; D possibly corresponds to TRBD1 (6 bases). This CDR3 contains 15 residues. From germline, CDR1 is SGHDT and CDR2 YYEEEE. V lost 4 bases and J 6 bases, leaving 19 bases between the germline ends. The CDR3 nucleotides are TGTGCCAGCAGCCCGGTGTGGCAGGGGTTTGCTGAAGCTTTCTTT. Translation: CASSPVWQGFAEAFF.

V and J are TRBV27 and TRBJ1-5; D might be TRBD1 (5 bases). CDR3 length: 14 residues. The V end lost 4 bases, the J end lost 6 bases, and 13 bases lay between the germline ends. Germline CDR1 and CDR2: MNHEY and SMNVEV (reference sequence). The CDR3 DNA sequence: TGTGCCAGCAGTTCGGGACTCGGTGTTCAGCCCCAGCATTTT. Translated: CASSSGLGVQPQHF.

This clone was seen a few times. For the CDR3, the DNA is TGTGCCAGCAGTTACGGCACTAGCGGGACTAATGAGCAGTTCTTC. Translated, it gives CASSYGTSGTNEQFF. The V call is TRBV6-2 or TRBV6-3, the J call TRBJ2-1; 10 bases agree with TRBD2. Germline loops: CDR1 MNHEY, CDR2 SVGEGT. CDR3 size: 15 residues. V lost 2 bases and J lost 7; bases outside the gene matches: 5.

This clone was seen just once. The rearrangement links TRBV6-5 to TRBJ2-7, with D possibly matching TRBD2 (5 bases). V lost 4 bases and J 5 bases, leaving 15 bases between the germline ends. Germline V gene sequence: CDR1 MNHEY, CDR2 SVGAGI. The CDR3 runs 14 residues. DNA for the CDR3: TGTGCCAGCAGTTGGGTGGCGGGCGGCCACGAGCAGTACTTC. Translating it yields CASSWVAGGHEQYF.

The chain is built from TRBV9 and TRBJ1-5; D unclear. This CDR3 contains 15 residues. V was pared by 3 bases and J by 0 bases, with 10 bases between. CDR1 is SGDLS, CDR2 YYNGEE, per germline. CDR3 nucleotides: TGTGCCAGCAGCGCCAGTGGCCTTAGCAATCAGCCCCAGCATTTT. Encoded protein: CASSASGLSNQPQHF.

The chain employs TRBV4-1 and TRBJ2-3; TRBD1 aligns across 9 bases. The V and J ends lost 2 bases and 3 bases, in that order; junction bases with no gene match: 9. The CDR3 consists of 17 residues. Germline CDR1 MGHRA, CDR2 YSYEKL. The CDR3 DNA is TGCGCCAGCAGCCAATCCCTACAGGGGGCAGTTACAGATACGCAGTATTTT. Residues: CASSQSLQGAVTDTQYF.